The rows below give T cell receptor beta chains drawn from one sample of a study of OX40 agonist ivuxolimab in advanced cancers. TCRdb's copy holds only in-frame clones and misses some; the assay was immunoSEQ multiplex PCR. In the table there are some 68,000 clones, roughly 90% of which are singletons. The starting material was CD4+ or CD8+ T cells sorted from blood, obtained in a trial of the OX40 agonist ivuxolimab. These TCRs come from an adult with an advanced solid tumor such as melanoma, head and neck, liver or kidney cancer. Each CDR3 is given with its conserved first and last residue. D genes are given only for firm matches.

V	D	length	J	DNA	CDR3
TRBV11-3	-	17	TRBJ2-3	TGTGCCAGCAGCTTAGTGGCCGCGGGGGCCTCCACAGATACACAGTATTTT	CASSLVAAGASTDTQYF
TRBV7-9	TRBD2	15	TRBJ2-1	TGTGCCAGCGCCCGGACTAGTGGGACCTCCTCTGAGCAGTTCTTC	CASARTSGTSSEQFF
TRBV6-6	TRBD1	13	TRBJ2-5	TGTGCCAGCAGTAGACAGGGTGGGGAGACCCAGTACTTC	CASSRQGGETQYF
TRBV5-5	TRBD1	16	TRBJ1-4	TGTGCCAGCAGCTCCCAACGGACAGGGGGGGGTGAAAAACTGTTTTTT	CASSSQRTGGGEKLFF
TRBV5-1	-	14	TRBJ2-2	TGCGCCAGCAGCTTGGTGGGGCGGCACGGGGAGCTGTTTTTT	CASSLVGRHGELFF
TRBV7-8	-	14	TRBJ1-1	TGTGCCAGCAGCTTAGAACATTTGAACACTGAAGCTTTCTTT	CASSLEHLNTEAFF
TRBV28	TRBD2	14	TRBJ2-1	TGTGCCAGCAGTAGGAGCGGGGGCGGCAATGAGCAGTTCTTC	CASSRSGGGNEQFF
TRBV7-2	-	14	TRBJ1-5	TGTGCCAGCAGCTTAGAGGGTAGCAATCAGCCCCAGCATTTT	CASSLEGSNQPQHF
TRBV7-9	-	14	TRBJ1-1	TGTGCCAGCAGCTTCGGCGGTATGAACACTGAAGCTTTCTTT	CASSFGGMNTEAFF
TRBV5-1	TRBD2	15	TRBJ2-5	TGCGCCAGCAGCCGGTACCTAGCGGACGGAGAGACCCAGTACTTC	CASSRYLADGETQYF
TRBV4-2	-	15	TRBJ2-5	TGTGCCAGCAGCCAAGATCAGGCTTACGAAGAGACCCAGTACTTC	CASSQDQAYEETQYF